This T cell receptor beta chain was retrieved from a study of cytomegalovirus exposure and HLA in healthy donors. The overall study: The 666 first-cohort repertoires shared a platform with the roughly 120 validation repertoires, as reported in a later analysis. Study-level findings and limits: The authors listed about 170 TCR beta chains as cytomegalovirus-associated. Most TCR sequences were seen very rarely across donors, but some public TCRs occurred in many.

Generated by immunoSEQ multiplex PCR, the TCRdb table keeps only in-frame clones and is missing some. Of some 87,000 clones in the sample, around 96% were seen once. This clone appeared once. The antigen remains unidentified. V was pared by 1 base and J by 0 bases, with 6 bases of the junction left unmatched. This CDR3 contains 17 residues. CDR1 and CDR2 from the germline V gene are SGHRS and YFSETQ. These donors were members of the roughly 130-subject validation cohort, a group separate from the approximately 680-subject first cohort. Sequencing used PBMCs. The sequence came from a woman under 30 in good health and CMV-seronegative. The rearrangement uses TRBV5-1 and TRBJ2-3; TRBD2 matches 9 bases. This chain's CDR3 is CASSLILAGASTDTQYF. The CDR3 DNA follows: TGCGCCAGCAGCTTGATACTAGCGGGTGCTAGCACAGATACGCAGTATTTT.